This T cell receptor (beta chain) was obtained from a study of T cell clones after liver transplantation. Unstimulated PBMCs were sorted into CD3+CD4+ and CD3+CD8+ populations. Generated by immunoSEQ multiplex PCR, the TCRdb table keeps only in-frame clones and is missing some. The data show around 97,000 clones, around 80% seen once. CDR1 is SGHNT and CDR2 is YYREEE in the germline V gene (reference sequence). CDR3 size: 15 residues. V lost 4 bases and J lost 1; bases outside the gene matches: 4. This TCR came from a human patient who received a liver transplant. Some T cells may be supplied by the graft donor. The source material was CD4+ T cells from blood, sampled approximately 50 months after liver transplant. V gene TRBV5-4 combines with J gene TRBJ2-7; TRBD2 matches 11 bases. CDR3 sequence (DNA): TGTGCCAGCAGCCTGGGGACTAGCGGTTCCTACGAGCAGTACTTC. Translation: CASSLGTSGSYEQYF. Drawing the rest from reference TRBV5-4 and TRBJ2-7, the complete variable domain is ETGVTQSPTHLIKTRGQQVTLRCSSQSGHNTVSWYQQALGQGPQFIFQYYREEENGRGNFPPRFSGLQFPNYSSELNVNALELDDSALYLCASSLGTSGSYEQYFGPGTRLTVT.